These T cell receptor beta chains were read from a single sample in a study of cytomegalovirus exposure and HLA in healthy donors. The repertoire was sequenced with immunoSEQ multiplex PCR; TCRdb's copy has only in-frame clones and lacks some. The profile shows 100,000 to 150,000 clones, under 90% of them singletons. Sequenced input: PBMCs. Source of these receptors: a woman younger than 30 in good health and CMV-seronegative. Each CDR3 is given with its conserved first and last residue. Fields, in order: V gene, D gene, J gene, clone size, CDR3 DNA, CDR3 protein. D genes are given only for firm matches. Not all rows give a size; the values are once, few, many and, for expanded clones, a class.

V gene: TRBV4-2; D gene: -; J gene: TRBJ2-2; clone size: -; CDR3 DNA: TGTGCCAGCAGCCACCCTTCTCGGCTAGCTGACACCGGGGAGCTGTTTTTT; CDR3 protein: CASSHPSRLADTGELFF
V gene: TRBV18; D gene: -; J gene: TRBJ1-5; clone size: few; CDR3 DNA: TGTGCCAGCTCACCGCTGAGGGATCAGCCCCAGCATTTT; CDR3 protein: CASSPLRDQPQHF
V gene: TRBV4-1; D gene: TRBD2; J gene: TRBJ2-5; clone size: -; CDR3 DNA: TGCGCCAGCAGCCAAGCCGGGACTAGCAGTGAGACCCAGTACTTC; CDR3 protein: CASSQAGTSSETQYF
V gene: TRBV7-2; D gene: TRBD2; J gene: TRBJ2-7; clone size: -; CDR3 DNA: TGTGCCAGCAGCTCCGAGCGGGAGTCCCACGAGCAGTACTTC; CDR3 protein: CASSSERESHEQYF
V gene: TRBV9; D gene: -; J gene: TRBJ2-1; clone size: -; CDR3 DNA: TGTGCCAGCAGCGTAGTGTCAGGGATGCATGAGCAGTTCTTC; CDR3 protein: CASSVVSGMHEQFF
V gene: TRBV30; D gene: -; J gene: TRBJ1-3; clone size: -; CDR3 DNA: TGTGCCTGGATGAGAGGGTGGGGTAGTGGAAACACCATATATTTT; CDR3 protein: CAWMRGWGSGNTIYF
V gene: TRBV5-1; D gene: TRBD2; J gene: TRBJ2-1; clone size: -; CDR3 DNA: TGCGCCAGCAGGCAAACCGGGACTATCTACAATGAGCAGTTCTTC; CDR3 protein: CASRQTGTIYNEQFF
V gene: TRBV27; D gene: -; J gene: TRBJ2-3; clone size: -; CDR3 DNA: TGTGCCAGCAGCCCTGGAGGCTTCCCCACAGATACGCAGTATTTT; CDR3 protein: CASSPGGFPTDTQYF
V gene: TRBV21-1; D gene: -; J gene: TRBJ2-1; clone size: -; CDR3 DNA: TGTGCCAGCAGCGCCTACTACAATGAGCAGTTCTTC; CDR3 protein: CASSAYYNEQFF
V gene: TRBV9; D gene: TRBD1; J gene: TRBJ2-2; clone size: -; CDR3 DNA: TGTGCCAGCGAGGGACCGGGACAGGGGGCGTCCGGGGAGCTGTTTTTT; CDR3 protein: CASEGPGQGASGELFF
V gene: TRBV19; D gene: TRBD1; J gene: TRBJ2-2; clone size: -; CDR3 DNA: TGTGCCAGTAGACAGGACAGGGGGTTAGTCGGGGAGCTGTTTTTT; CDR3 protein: CASRQDRGLVGELFF
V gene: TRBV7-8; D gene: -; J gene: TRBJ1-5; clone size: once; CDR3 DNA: TGTGCCAGCAGCTTCGGGGGCAATCAGCCCCAGCATTTT; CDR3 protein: CASSFGGNQPQHF
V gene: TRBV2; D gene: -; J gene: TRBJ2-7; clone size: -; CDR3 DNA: TGTGCCAGCAGCCTCCAGATCTACGAGCAGTACTTC; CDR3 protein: CASSLQIYEQYF
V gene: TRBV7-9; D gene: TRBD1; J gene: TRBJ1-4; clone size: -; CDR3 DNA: TGTGCCAGCAGCTTAGTGGGACAGGGATTCGAAAAACTGTTTTTT; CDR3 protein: CASSLVGQGFEKLFF
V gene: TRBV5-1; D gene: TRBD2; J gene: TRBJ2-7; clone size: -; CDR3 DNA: TGCGCCAGCAGCTTGGGTAGCGGGAGGACCTACGAGCAGTACTTC; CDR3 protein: CASSLGSGRTYEQYF
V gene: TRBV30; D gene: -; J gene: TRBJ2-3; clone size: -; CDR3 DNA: TGTGCCTGGAGTGTTAACTTAGCGGCCGATACGCAGTATTTT; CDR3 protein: CAWSVNLAADTQYF
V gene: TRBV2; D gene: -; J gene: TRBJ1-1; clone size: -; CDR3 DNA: TGTGCCAGCAGTGCGAGAAAGGGCGGGGGAGGGCCTGAAGCTTTCTTT; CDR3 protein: CASSARKGGGGPEAFF
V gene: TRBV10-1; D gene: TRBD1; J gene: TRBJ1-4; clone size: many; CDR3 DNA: TGCGCCAGCAGTGAGTACAAACCGGGACAGGGGTTTAGGCCTAATGAAAAACTGTTTTTT; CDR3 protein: CASSEYKPGQGFRPNEKLFF
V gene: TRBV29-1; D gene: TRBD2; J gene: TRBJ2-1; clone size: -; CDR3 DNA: TGCAGCGTCGGGCCCCGACTAGCGACGAGGAATGAGCAGTTCTTC; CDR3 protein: CSVGPRLATRNEQFF
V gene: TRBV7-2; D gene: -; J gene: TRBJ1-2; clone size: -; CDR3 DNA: TGTGCCAGCAGCTCCCTAGACAGGCCAAGGGGTGGCTACACCTTC; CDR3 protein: CASSSLDRPRGGYTF
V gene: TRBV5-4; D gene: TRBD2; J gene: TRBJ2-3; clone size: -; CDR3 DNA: TGTGCCAGCAGCTTGGAGCGGGAGGGCCTCGATACGCAGTATTTT; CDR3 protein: CASSLEREGLDTQYF
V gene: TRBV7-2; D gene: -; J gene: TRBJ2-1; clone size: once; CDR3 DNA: TGTGCCAGCAGGGTCCTCGCGGGATCCGAGCAGTTCTTC; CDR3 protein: CASRVLAGSEQFF
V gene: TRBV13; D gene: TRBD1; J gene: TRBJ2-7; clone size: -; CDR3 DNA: TGTGCCAGCAGCTTAGCAGGACAGGGCAGGTACGAGCAGTACTTC; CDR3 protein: CASSLAGQGRYEQYF
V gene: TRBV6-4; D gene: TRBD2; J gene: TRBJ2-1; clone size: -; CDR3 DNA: TGTGCCAGCAGTGACCTAGCGGGAGTATACAATGAGCAGTTCTTC; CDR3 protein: CASSDLAGVYNEQFF
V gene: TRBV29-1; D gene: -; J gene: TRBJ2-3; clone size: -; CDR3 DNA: TGCAGCGTCCTACCGACGGGGTTGGGAGATACGCAGTATTTT; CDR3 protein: CSVLPTGLGDTQYF
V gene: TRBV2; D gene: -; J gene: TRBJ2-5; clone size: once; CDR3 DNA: TGTGCCAGCAAAGTTATACTAGGAGGGACCCAGTACTTC; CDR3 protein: CASKVILGGTQYF
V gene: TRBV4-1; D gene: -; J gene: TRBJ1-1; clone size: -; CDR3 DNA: TGCGCCAGCAGCGGCGGCCGGAACACTGAAGCTTTCTTT; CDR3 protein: CASSGGRNTEAFF
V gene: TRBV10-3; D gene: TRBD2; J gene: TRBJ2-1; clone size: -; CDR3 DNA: TGTGCCGTCCGTCGAGCGGGAGATGCAGGTGAGCAGTTCTTC; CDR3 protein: CAVRRAGDAGEQFF
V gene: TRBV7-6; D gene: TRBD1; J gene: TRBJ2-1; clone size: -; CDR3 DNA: TGTGCCAGCAGCCGGGACAGGAACAATGAGCAGTTCTTC; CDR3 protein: CASSRDRNNEQFF
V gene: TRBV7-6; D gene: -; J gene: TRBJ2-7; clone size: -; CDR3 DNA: TGTGCCAGCAGCTTAGGGGCAAGTGGGAGCGAGCAGTACTTC; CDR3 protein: CASSLGASGSEQYF
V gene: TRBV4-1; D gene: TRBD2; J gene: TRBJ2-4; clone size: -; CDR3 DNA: TGCGCCAGCAGCCAAGTAGGGAGGGTGGGAAACATTCAGTACTTC; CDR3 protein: CASSQVGRVGNIQYF
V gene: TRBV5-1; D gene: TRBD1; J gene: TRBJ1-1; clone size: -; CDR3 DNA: TGCGCCAGCAGCTTCGGGACAGGGGGCACTGAAGCTTTCTTT; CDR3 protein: CASSFGTGGTEAFF
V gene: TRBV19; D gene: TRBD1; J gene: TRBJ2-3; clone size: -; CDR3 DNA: TGTGCCAGTAGTAGACTACAGGGGGGAACAGATACGCAGTATTTT; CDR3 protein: CASSRLQGGTDTQYF
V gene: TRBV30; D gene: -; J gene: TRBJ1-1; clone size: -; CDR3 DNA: TGTGCCTGGAGTGTAGAGCGCGAGTCGAACACTGAAGCTTTCTTT; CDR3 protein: CAWSVERESNTEAFF
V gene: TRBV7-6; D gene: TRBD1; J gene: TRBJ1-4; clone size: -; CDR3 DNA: TGTGCCAGCAGCTTAGGACAGGGAACTGAAAAACTGTTTTTT; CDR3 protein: CASSLGQGTEKLFF
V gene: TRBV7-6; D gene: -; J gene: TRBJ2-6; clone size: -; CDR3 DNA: TGTGCCAGCAGCAAGGTCAGGGATTGGTCTGGGGCCAACGTCCTGACTTTC; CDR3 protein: CASSKVRDWSGANVLTF
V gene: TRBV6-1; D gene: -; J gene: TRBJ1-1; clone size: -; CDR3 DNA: TGTGCCAGCAGTGGAGGGCGACTGAGTGAAGCTTTCTTT; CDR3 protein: CASSGGRLSEAFF
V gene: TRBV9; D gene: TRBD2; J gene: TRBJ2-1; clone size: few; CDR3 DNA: TGTGCCAGCAGCGTAGGAGGAGCGGGGAGGAATGAGCAGTTCTTC; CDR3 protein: CASSVGGAGRNEQFF
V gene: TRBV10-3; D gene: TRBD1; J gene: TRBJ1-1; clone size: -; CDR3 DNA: TGTGCCATCAGTGACCGACAGACCTTGGACAGGCTCAGAGCTTTCTTT; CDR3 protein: CAISDRQTLDRLRAFF
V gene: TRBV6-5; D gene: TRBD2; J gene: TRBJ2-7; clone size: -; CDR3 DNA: TGTGCCAGCAGTTACTCTGCCAGCGGGAGATACGAGCAGTACTTC; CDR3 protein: CASSYSASGRYEQYF
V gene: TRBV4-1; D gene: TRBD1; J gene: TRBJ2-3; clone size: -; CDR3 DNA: TGCGCCAGCAGCCGGGGACAGGCCTCCGCAGATACGCAGTATTTT; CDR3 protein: CASSRGQASADTQYF
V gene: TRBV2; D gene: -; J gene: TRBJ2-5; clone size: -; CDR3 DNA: TGTGCCAGCGTAAGGGGAGCGGGAGAGACCCAGTACTTC; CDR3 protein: CASVRGAGETQYF
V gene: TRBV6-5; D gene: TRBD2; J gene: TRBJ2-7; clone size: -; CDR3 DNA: TGTGCCAGCAGTTCTTATAGCGGGATGGCCTACGAGCAGTACTTC; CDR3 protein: CASSSYSGMAYEQYF
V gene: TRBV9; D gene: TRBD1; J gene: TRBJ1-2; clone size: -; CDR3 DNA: TGTGCCAGCAGCCCTGACAGGGGTAACTATGGCTACACCTTC; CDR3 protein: CASSPDRGNYGYTF
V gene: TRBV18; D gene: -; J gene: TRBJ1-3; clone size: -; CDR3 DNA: TGTGCCAGCTCACCGACAGCCGGCTCTGGAAACACCATATATTTT; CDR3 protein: CASSPTAGSGNTIYF
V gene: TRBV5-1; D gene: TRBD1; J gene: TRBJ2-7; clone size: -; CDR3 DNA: TGCGCCAGCAGCCGGGACAGGGGGCACGAGCAGTACTTC; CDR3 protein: CASSRDRGHEQYF
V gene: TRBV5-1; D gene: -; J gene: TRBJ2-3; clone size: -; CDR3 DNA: TGCGCCAGCAGCTCGAAGAGAGCTAGCACAGATACGCAGTATTTT; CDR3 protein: CASSSKRASTDTQYF
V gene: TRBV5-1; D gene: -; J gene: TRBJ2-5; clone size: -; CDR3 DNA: TGCGCCAGCAGCTTAACACAAGAGACCCAGTACTTC; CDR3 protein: CASSLTQETQYF
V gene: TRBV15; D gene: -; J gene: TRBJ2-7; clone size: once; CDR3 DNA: TGTGCCACCAGCAGAGAGGCGGCTTCCCCTCTAGACGAGCAGTACTTC; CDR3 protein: CATSREAASPLDEQYF
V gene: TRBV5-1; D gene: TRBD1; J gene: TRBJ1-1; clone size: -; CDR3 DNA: TGCGCCAGCAGCCCGACAGGGTTTCAGGACACTGAAGCTTTCTTT; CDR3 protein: CASSPTGFQDTEAFF
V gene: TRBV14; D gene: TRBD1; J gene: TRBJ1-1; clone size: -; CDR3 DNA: TGTGCCAGCAGCCTCGACAGGGCTACTGAAGCTTTCTTT; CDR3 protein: CASSLDRATEAFF
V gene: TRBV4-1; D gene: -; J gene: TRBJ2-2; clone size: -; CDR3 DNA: TGCGCCAGCAGCCCAAGTCAGTGGAGGCGGCCGACCGGGGAGCTGTTTTTT; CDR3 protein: CASSPSQWRRPTGELFF
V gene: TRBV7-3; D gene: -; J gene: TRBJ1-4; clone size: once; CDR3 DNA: TGTGCCAGCAGCTTAAATACAGCAACTAATGAAAAACTGTTTTTT; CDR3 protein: CASSLNTATNEKLFF
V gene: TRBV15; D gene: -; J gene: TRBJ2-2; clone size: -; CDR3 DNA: TGTGCCACCAGCAGAGTGCAGGGAAGGACCGGGGAGCTGTTTTTT; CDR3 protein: CATSRVQGRTGELFF